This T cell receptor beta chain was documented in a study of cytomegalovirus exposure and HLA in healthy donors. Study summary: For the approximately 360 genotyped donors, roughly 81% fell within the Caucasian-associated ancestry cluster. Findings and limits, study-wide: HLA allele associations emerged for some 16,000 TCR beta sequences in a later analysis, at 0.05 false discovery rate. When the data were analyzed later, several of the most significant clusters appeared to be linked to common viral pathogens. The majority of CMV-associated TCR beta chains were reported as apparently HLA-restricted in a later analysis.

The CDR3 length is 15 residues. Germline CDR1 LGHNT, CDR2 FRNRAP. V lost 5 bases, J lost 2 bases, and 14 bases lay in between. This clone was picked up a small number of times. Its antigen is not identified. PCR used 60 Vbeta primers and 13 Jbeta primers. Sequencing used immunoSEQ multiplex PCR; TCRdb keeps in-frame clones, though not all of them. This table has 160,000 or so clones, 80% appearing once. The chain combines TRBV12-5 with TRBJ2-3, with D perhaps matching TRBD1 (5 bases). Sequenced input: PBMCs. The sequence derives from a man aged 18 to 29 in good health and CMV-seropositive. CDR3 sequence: CASGPYQQATDTQYF. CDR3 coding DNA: TGTGCTAGTGGTCCCTACCAACAGGCCACAGATACGCAGTATTTT.